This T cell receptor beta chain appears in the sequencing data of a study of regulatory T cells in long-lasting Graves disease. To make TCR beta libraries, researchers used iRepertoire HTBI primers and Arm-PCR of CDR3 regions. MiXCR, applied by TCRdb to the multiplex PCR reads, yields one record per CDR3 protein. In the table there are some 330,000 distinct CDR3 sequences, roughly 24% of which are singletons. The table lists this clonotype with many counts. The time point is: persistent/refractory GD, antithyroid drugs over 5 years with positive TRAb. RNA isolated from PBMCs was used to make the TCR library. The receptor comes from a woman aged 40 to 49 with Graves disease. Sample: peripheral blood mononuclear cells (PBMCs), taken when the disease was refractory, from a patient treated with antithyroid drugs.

The CDR3 sequence is CASRWTGTLGLNSPLHF. CDR3 DNA: TGTGCCAGCAGATGGACAGGGACCCTTGGGCTCAATTCACCCCTCCACTTT. The gene calls are TRBV28 and TRBJ1-6, with 8 bases that match TRBD1. Germline V gene sequence: CDR1 MDHEN, CDR2 SYDVKM. V was clipped by 6 bases and J by 7 bases; unmatched bases: 14. This CDR3 has 17 residues.